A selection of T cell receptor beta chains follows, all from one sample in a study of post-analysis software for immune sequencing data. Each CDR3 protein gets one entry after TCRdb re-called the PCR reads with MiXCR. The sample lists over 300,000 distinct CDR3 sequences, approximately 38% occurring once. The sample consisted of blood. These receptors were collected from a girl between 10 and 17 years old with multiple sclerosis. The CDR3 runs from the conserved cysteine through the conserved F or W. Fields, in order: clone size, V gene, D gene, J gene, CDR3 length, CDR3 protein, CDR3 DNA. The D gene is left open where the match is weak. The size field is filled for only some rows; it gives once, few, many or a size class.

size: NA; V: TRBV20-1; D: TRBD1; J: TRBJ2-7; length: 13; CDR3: CSAGGQGAGEQYF; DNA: TGCAGTGCTGGGGGACAGGGGGCGGGCGAGCAGTACTTC
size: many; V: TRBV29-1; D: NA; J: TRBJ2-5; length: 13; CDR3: CSVQEVLQETQYF; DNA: TGCAGCGTTCAAGAGGTACTCCAAGAGACCCAGTACTTC
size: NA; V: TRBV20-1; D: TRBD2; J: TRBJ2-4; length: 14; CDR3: CSWNGGDGKNIQYF; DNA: TGCAGTTGGAACGGGGGGGACGGCAAAAACATTCAGTACTTC
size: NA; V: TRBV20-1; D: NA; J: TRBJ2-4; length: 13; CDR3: CSAGRGAKNIQYF; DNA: TGCAGTGCCGGACGGGGGGCCAAAAACATTCAGTACTTC
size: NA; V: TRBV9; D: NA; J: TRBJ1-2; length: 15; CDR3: CASSVAGELEYGYTF; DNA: TGTGCCAGCAGCGTAGCCGGAGAACTGGAGTATGGCTACACCTTC
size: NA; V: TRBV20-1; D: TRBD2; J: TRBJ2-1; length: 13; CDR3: CSAPGGTYNEQFF; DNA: TGCAGTGCCCCGGGGGGAACCTACAATGAGCAGTTCTTC
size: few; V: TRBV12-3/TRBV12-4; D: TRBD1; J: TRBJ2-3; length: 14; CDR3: CASRTGASQDTQYF; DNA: TGTGCCAGCCGTACAGGGGCCTCACAAGATACGCAGTATTTT
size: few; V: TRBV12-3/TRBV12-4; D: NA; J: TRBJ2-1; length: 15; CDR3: CASSWRQPPNNEQFF; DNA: TGTGCCAGCAGTTGGAGGCAACCCCCCAACAATGAGCAGTTCTTC
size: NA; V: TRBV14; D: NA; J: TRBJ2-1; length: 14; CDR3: CASSQVRLPGEQFF; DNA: TGTGCCAGCAGCCAAGTCCGGCTGCCAGGTGAGCAGTTCTTC
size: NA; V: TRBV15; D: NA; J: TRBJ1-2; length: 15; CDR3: CATSRAAGTNYGYTF; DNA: TGTGCCACCAGCAGAGCGGCAGGTACTAACTATGGCTACACCTTC
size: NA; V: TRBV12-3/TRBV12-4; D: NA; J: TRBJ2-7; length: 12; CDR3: CASSFNRHEQYF; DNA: TGTGCCAGCAGTTTTAATCGCCACGAGCAGTACTTC
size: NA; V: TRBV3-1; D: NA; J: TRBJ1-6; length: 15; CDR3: CASSPKGDYNSPLHF; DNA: TGTGCCAGCAGCCCGAAGGGGGACTATAATTCACCCCTCCACTTT
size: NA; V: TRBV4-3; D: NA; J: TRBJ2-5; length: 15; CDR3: CAGSQNQGRKETQYF; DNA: TGCGCCGGCAGCCAAAACCAGGGGCGAAAAGAGACCCAGTACTTC
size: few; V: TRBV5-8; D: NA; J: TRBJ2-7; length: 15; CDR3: CASSLVRSWTYEQYF; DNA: TGTGCCAGCAGCTTGGTTAGGAGCTGGACCTACGAGCAGTACTTC
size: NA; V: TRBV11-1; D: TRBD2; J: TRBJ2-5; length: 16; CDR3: CASSSPGGLVQETQYF; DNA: TGTGCCAGCAGCTCTCCTGGGGGACTAGTGCAAGAGACCCAGTACTTC
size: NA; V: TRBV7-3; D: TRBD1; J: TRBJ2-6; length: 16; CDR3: CASSSGQGSGANVLTF; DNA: TGTGCCAGCAGCTCGGGACAGGGCTCTGGGGCCAACGTCCTGACTTTC
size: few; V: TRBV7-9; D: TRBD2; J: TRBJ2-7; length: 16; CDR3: CASSLPTSGGGYEQYF; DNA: TGTGCCAGCAGCTTACCGACTAGCGGGGGCGGGTACGAGCAGTACTTC
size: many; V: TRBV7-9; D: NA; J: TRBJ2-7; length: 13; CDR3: CASSLVGTYEQYF; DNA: TGTGCCAGCAGCTTGGTAGGGACCTACGAGCAGTACTTC
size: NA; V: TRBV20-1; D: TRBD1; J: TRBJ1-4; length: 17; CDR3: CSARDNLRTGVNEKLFF; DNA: TGCAGTGCTAGAGATAACTTAAGGACAGGGGTGAATGAAAAACTGTTTTTT
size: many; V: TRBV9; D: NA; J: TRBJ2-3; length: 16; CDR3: CASSVASRVDTDTQYF; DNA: TGTGCCAGCAGCGTAGCTAGCCGTGTCGACACAGATACGCAGTATTTT
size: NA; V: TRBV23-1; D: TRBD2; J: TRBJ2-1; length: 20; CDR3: CASSQSGPSGGPESYNEQFF; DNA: TGCGCCAGCAGTCAATCGGGTCCTAGCGGGGGCCCCGAGTCCTACAATGAGCAGTTCTTC
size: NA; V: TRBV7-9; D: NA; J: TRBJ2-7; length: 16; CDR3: CASSSRGGGDSVEQYF; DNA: TGTGCCAGCAGCTCCCGAGGGGGAGGGGACTCCGTCGAGCAGTACTTC
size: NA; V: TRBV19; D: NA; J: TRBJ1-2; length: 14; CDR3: CASHTGQGAYGYTF; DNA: TGTGCCAGTCACACTGGCCAGGGCGCTTATGGCTACACCTTC
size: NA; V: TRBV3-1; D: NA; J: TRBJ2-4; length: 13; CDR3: CASSHGAEAIQYF; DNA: TGTGCCAGCAGCCACGGGGCAGAAGCCATTCAGTACTTC
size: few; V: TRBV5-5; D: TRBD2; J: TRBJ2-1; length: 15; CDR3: CASSLALAGVNEQFF; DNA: TGTGCCAGCAGCTTGGCGCTAGCGGGGGTCAATGAGCAGTTCTTC
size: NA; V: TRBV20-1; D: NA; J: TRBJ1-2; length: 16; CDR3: CSARDMSREGEHGYTF; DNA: TGCAGTGCTAGAGATATGTCAAGGGAAGGAGAGCATGGCTACACCTTC
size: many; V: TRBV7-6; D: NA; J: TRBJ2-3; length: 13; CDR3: CASSGSPTDTQYF; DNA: TGTGCCAGCTCTGGCAGCCCCACAGATACGCAGTATTTT
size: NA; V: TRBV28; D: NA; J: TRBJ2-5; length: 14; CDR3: CASSIQGGGETQYF; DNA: TGTGCCAGCAGCATCCAGGGCGGAGGAGAGACCCAGTACTTC
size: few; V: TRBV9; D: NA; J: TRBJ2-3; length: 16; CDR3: CASSDTPGLPTDTQYF; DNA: TGTGCCAGCAGCGACACCCCGGGACTTCCCACAGATACGCAGTATTTT
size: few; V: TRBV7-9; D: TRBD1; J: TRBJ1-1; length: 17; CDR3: CASSLSFSDRSRTEAFF; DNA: TGTGCCAGCAGCTTATCTTTTTCGGACAGGTCGAGGACTGAAGCTTTCTTT
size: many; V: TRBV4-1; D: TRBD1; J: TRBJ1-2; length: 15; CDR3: CASNQGTATNYGYTF; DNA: TGCGCCAGCAACCAGGGGACAGCTACTAACTATGGCTACACCTTC
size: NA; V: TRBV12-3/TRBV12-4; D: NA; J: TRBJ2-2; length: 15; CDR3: CASRGTGTNTGELFF; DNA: TGTGCCAGCAGGGGGACCGGGACAAACACCGGGGAGCTGTTTTTT
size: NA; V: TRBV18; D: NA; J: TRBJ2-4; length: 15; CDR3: CASSPTDARGGIQYF; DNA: TGTGCCAGCTCACCGACGGACGCGCGAGGAGGCATTCAGTACTTC
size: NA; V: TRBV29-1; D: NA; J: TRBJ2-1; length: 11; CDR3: CSVRKGNEQFF; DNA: TGCAGCGTTCGCAAGGGCAATGAGCAGTTCTTC
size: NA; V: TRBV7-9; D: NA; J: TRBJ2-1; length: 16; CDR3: CASSHPMASVYNEQFF; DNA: TGTGCCAGCAGCCACCCGATGGCTAGCGTGTACAATGAGCAGTTCTTC
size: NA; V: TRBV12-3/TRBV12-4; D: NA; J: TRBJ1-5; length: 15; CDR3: CASRREGGPNQPQHF; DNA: TGTGCCAGCAGACGAGAAGGGGGGCCCAATCAGCCCCAGCATTTT
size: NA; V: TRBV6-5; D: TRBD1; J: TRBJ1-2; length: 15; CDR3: CASKNGQGAFYGYTF; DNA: TGTGCCAGCAAAAACGGACAGGGGGCCTTCTATGGCTACACCTTC
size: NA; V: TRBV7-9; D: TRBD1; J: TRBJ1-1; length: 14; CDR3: CASSPQGAFTEAFF; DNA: TGTGCCAGCAGCCCACAGGGGGCTTTCACTGAAGCTTTCTTT
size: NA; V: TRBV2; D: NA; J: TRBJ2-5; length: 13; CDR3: CASAGRSEETQYF; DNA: TGTGCCAGCGCCGGACGGTCGGAAGAGACCCAGTACTTC
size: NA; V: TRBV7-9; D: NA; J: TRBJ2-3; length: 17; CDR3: CASSLLGHRWRTDTQYF; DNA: TGTGCCAGCAGCTTATTGGGACACCGTTGGCGCACAGATACGCAGTATTTT
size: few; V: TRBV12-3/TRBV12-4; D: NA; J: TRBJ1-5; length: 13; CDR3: CASGEGLNQPQHF; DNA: TGTGCCAGCGGGGAGGGACTCAATCAGCCCCAGCATTTT
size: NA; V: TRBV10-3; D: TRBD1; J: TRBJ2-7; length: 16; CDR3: CATSPETGSFSYEQYF; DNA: TGTGCCACCTCACCCGAGACAGGGTCCTTCTCCTACGAGCAGTACTTC
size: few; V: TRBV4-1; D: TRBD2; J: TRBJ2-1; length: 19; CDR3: CASSPTSYSSGGAYNEQFF; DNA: TGCGCCAGCAGCCCGACATCCTACTCCAGCGGGGGGGCTTACAATGAGCAGTTCTTC